This is a list of T cell receptor beta chains from one sample in a study of shared clonotypes between healthy human individuals. Data came from immunoSEQ multiplex PCR; TCRdb stores just in-frame clones and leaves some out. The top ten hold under 2% of the sample, which has under 750,000 clones, over 60% seen once. Sequenced: memory CD4+ T cells sorted from blood. These receptors were taken from a woman in her 30s in good health. CDR3s include the opening cysteine and the closing phenylalanine or tryptophan. A D gene is named only where the DNA matches it firmly. Size is stated for part of the rows, as once, few or many counts, or as a class when the clone is expanded.

clone_size	j_call	v_call	d_call	cdr3_aa	cdr3_nt
NA	TRBJ2-3	TRBV2	NA	CASRQSTDTQYF	TGTGCCAGCAGACAGAGCACAGATACGCAGTATTTT
NA	TRBJ2-1	TRBV28	TRBD2	CASSLLAGVGEQFF	TGTGCCAGCAGTTTGCTAGCGGGAGTTGGTGAGCAGTTCTTC
NA	TRBJ2-6	TRBV19	TRBD1	CASTPGQIANGANVLTF	TGTGCCAGTACCCCGGGACAGATCGCCAATGGGGCCAACGTCCTGACTTTC
NA	TRBJ1-2	TRBV7-9	NA	CASTAKGANYGYTF	TGTGCCAGCACCGCGAAGGGAGCTAACTATGGCTACACCTTC
NA	TRBJ2-5	TRBV5-4	NA	CASSPETGETQYF	TGTGCCAGCAGCCCAGAGACCGGCGAGACCCAGTACTTC
NA	TRBJ2-2	TRBV7-2	TRBD2	CASSFGGRAGELFF	TGTGCCAGCAGCTTCGGCGGGAGGGCCGGGGAGCTGTTTTTT
NA	TRBJ2-7	TRBV27	TRBD2	CASSLAGGHYEQYF	TGTGCCAGCAGTTTAGCGGGAGGGCACTACGAGCAGTACTTC
few	TRBJ2-1	TRBV6-5	TRBD2	CASTTGGSSYNEQFF	TGTGCCAGCACCACCGGGGGGAGCTCCTACAATGAGCAGTTCTTC
NA	TRBJ2-7	TRBV7-2	TRBD1	CASSLDRGYEQYF	TGTGCCAGCAGCTTGGACAGGGGTTACGAGCAGTACTTC
NA	TRBJ1-5	TRBV19	NA	CASSLQDYSNQPQHF	TGTGCCAGTAGTCTACAGGATTATAGCAATCAGCCCCAGCATTTT
NA	TRBJ1-1	TRBV5-1	TRBD1	CASSEDRFEAFF	TGCGCCAGCAGCGAGGACAGGTTTGAAGCTTTCTTT
many	TRBJ2-3	TRBV7-6	TRBD2	CASSPIAGGSNTQYF	TGTGCCAGCAGTCCCATAGCGGGAGGGTCGAATACGCAGTATTTT
once	TRBJ2-2	TRBV6-6	TRBD2	CASSPAGGGTGELFF	TGTGCCAGCTCCCCAGCGGGAGGGGGAACCGGGGAGCTGTTTTTT
NA	TRBJ2-2	TRBV5-1	NA	CASSYGTSTGELFF	TGCGCCAGCAGCTACGGGACAAGCACCGGGGAGCTGTTTTTT
NA	TRBJ2-5	TRBV6-4	NA	CASSVGQGNICLRETQYF	TGTGCCAGCAGTGTCGGGCAGGGGAATATTTGTCTTCGAGAGACCCAGTACTTC
once	TRBJ1-1	TRBV14	NA	CASSVQGLNTEAFF	TGTGCCAGCAGTGTTCAGGGATTGAACACTGAAGCTTTCTTT
NA	TRBJ1-5	TRBV2	NA	CASSARTSLNQPQHF	TGTGCCAGCAGTGCCAGGACAAGTCTCAATCAGCCCCAGCATTTT
NA	TRBJ2-2	TRBV7-6	NA	CASSPQSRYTGELFF	TGTGCCAGCAGCCCCCAATCACGGTACACCGGGGAGCTGTTTTTT
NA	TRBJ2-4	TRBV9	TRBD1	CASSDDTGADIQYF	TGTGCCAGCAGCGACGACACAGGGGCGGACATTCAGTACTTC
NA	TRBJ2-7	TRBV10-1	NA	CATSPRERSYEQYF	TGCGCCACCTCCCCTCGGGAGAGGTCCTACGAGCAGTACTTC
NA	TRBJ1-5	TRBV21-1	NA	CASSNGGTESFSNQPQHF	TGTGCCAGCAGCAACGGTGGGACAGAGAGTTTTAGCAATCAGCCCCAGCATTTT
few	TRBJ1-1	TRBV5-8	NA	CASSLTPNTEAFF	TGTGCCAGCAGCCTGACACCGAACACTGAAGCTTTCTTT
NA	TRBJ2-5	TRBV2	TRBD2	CARRYRGQGLAGGPTSTQYF	TGTGCCAGAAGATACAGGGGGCAAGGACTAGCGGGAGGGCCCACTTCGACCCAGTACTTC
NA	TRBJ2-2	TRBV7-9	TRBD2	CASTPGGQNTGELFF	TGTGCCAGCACCCCGGGGGGGCAGAACACCGGGGAGCTGTTTTTT
NA	TRBJ1-5	TRBV30	TRBD1	CAWSERGQFNQPQHF	TGTGCCTGGAGTGAGCGGGGACAGTTCAATCAGCCCCAGCATTTT
NA	TRBJ2-5	TRBV7-6	TRBD2	CASSLARVGGETQYF	TGTGCCAGCAGCTTAGCGCGTGTGGGGGGGGAGACCCAGTACTTC
NA	TRBJ2-2	TRBV27	TRBD1	CASSRDRGHPTGELFF	TGTGCCAGCAGCCGAGACAGGGGGCACCCCACCGGGGAGCTGTTTTTT
once	TRBJ2-5	TRBV6-6	NA	CASRGPQETQYF	TGTGCCAGCCGGGGGCCCCAAGAGACCCAGTACTTC
NA	TRBJ1-4	TRBV7-9	NA	CAVGGAFVATNEKLFF	TGTGCCGTCGGGGGGGCCTTTGTTGCAACTAATGAAAAACTGTTTTTT
many	TRBJ1-4	TRBV19	NA	CASSSRGAGINEKLFF	TGTGCCAGTAGTTCCCGGGGTGCGGGAATTAATGAAAAACTGTTTTTT
NA	TRBJ2-3	TRBV27	NA	CASSSNRDWYTDTQYF	TGTGCCAGCAGTTCGAACCGGGACTGGTACACAGATACGCAGTATTTT
NA	TRBJ2-7	TRBV27	TRBD2	CASSPSPGLAGSYEQYF	TGTGCCAGCAGTCCTTCACCGGGACTAGCGGGATCCTACGAGCAGTACTTC
once	TRBJ2-7	TRBV27	NA	CASSHRWDVEQYF	TGTGCCAGCAGTCACAGGTGGGATGTCGAGCAGTACTTC
NA	TRBJ2-1	TRBV9	NA	CASSALTENEQFF	TGTGCCAGCAGCGCTCTGACTGAAAATGAGCAGTTCTTC
NA	TRBJ2-7	TRBV4-1	NA	CASSPIRLPSSYEQYF	TGCGCCAGCAGCCCAATCCGACTGCCATCCTCCTACGAGCAGTACTTC
once	TRBJ1-3	TRBV10-1	NA	CASSEVAGETGNTIYF	TGCGCCAGCAGTGAGGTTGCCGGGGAGACTGGAAACACCATATATTTT
NA	TRBJ2-7	TRBV30	TRBD2	CAWSTGLAGYEQYF	TGTGCCTGGAGTACGGGACTAGCGGGTTACGAGCAGTACTTC
few	TRBJ1-3	TRBV5-1	NA	CASSSEVSSGNTIYF	TGCGCCAGCAGCTCAGAGGTGAGCTCTGGAAACACCATATATTTT
NA	TRBJ1-1	TRBV28	NA	CASSFQGKTEAFF	TGTGCCAGCAGTTTTCAGGGGAAAACTGAAGCTTTCTTT
NA	TRBJ2-7	TRBV27	NA	CASSFVGNEQYF	TGTGCCAGCAGTTTCGTGGGGAACGAGCAGTACTTC
NA	TRBJ2-7	TRBV29-1	TRBD2	CSVLAGRGYEQYF	TGCAGCGTACTAGCGGGTCGAGGGTACGAGCAGTACTTC
NA	TRBJ2-7	TRBV11-2	NA	CASSIPGSQSYEQYF	TGTGCCAGCAGCATTCCTGGGTCGCAATCCTACGAGCAGTACTTC
NA	TRBJ2-7	TRBV28	NA	CASSVPTDRSYEQYF	TGTGCCAGCAGTGTCCCGACGGACCGCTCCTACGAGCAGTACTTC
NA	TRBJ1-6	TRBV19	TRBD1	CASRGTDSNSPLHF	TGTGCCAGTAGGGGGACAGACTCTAATTCACCCCTCCACTTT
few	TRBJ2-7	TRBV7-2	NA	CASRNSGLHIVEQYF	TGTGCCAGCAGAAACTCGGGACTCCACATCGTCGAGCAGTACTTC
NA	TRBJ2-4	TRBV7-2	NA	CASSLSGYQYF	TGTGCCAGCAGCTTATCGGGGTATCAGTACTTC
NA	TRBJ1-1	TRBV5-1	NA	CASSLGVSQAFF	TGCGCCAGCAGCTTGGGGGTCAGTCAGGCTTTCTTT
NA	TRBJ1-2	TRBV11-2	TRBD1	CASSLTTGQVYGYTF	TGTGCCAGCAGCTTAACTACAGGACAGGTCTATGGCTACACCTTC
NA	TRBJ2-1	TRBV5-4	TRBD2	CASSSRTSGTYEQFF	TGTGCCAGCAGTTCAAGGACTAGCGGGACGTATGAGCAGTTCTTC
many	TRBJ2-3	TRBV4-1	NA	CASSDAQSPSTDTQYF	TGCGCCAGCAGCGACGCGCAATCCCCAAGCACAGATACGCAGTATTTT
NA	TRBJ2-1	TRBV7-9	NA	CASSPRVPLSVGEQFF	TGTGCCAGCAGCCCCCGTGTCCCGCTCTCGGTCGGTGAGCAGTTCTTC
NA	TRBJ2-7	TRBV4-2	NA	CASSQALTVSSYEQYF	TGTGCCAGCAGCCAAGCGTTGACCGTTAGCTCCTACGAGCAGTACTTC